This TCR beta chain appears in the sequencing data of a study of shared T cell receptors in the human thymus. Data came from immunoSEQ multiplex PCR; TCRdb stores just in-frame clones and leaves some out. Of 600,000 to 900,000 clones in the sample, 80% to 90% were seen once. CDR1 SQVTM and CDR2 ANQGSEA come from the germline V gene. V was cut by 4 bases and J by 8 bases, with 9 bases left in between. This CDR3 has 11 residues. These records were also assigned to another study, of human thymus T cells.

The chain uses TRBV29-1 and TRBJ2-1, with a possible D match to TRBD1 (6 bases). The specimen was thymocytes. The clonotype was recovered from a girl less than two years old with a congenital heart defect. The CDR3, as DNA: TGCAGCGTTGGGGGGCCCGATGAGCAGTTCTTC. Protein product: CSVGGPDEQFF.